The 2 T cell receptor beta chains below were found in one sample sequenced in a study of cytomegalovirus exposure and HLA in healthy donors. In the PCR, 60 Vbeta and 13 Jbeta primers were used. Sequencing was performed with immunoSEQ multiplex PCR; in TCRdb, only in-frame clones are kept and a portion is missing. The sample lists 150,000 or so clones, over 80% occurring once. The sequenced sample was PBMCs. The receptors derive from a man aged 45 to 65 in good health and CMV-seropositive.

The chain carries TRBV9 and TRBJ1-6; the D gene is possibly TRBD1 (6 bases). CDR3 length equals 14 residues. Germline V gene sequence: CDR1 SGDLS, CDR2 YYNGEE. Trimming left V 2 bases short and J 7 bases short, with 10 bases between. The CDR3 protein is CASSVGTPNSPLHF. DNA for the CDR3: TGTGCCAGCAGCGTCGGGACACCGAATTCACCCCTCCACTTT.

The rearrangement uses TRBV9 and TRBJ1-4, with a possible D match to TRBD1 (5 bases). This CDR3 contains 15 residues. CDR1 and CDR2 (germline): SGDLS, YYNGEE. The V end was cut by 4 bases, the J end by 8 bases, with 18 bases between. Here the CDR3 reads CASSPDSLPREKLFF. The CDR3 region has the DNA TGTGCCAGCAGCCCCGACAGTTTACCAAGAGAAAAACTGTTTTTT.